These T cell receptor beta chains were read from a single sample in a study of graft-versus-host responses after intestinal transplantation. Antigen specificity for these receptors is unknown. Libraries were prepared by immunoSEQ multiplex PCR; TCRdb keeps only in-frame clonotypes and omits some of them. This sample yields 84,000 or so clones, of which roughly 92% are seen a single time; roughly 0.31% belongs to the top ten. The source material was unstimulated CD4+ T cells sorted from spleen or lymph node cells, sampled before intestinal transplant. Receptors originate from a human donor who received an intestinal transplant. The CDR3 runs from the conserved cysteine through the conserved F or W. D genes are given only for firm matches. Expanded clones get a size class; other rows say once, few or many, or leave the size out.

j_gene: TRBJ2-7
abundance: -
d_gene: -
v_gene: TRBV20-1
CDR3aa: CSARQAYEQYF

j_gene: TRBJ1-1
abundance: -
d_gene: -
v_gene: TRBV5-1
CDR3aa: CASSLERNTEAFF

j_gene: TRBJ2-7
abundance: -
d_gene: -
v_gene: TRBV10-2
CDR3aa: CASQGTPNSYEQYF

j_gene: TRBJ2-3
abundance: -
d_gene: TRBD2
v_gene: TRBV2
CDR3aa: CASSDGLAGSTDTQYF

j_gene: TRBJ1-1
abundance: -
d_gene: TRBD1
v_gene: TRBV15
CDR3aa: CATSTPGTGRTEAFF

j_gene: TRBJ1-5
abundance: -
d_gene: -
v_gene: TRBV30
CDR3aa: CALSRGGDQPQHF

j_gene: TRBJ2-2
abundance: -
d_gene: -
v_gene: TRBV2
CDR3aa: CASSESGQHTGELFF

j_gene: TRBJ2-7
abundance: -
d_gene: TRBD1
v_gene: TRBV5-6
CDR3aa: CASSHWRTGEIYEQYF

j_gene: TRBJ2-7
abundance: -
d_gene: -
v_gene: TRBV18
CDR3aa: CASSLLQGQALSSYEQYF

j_gene: TRBJ2-1
abundance: -
d_gene: -
v_gene: TRBV11-3
CDR3aa: CASSPTAGSYNEQFF

j_gene: TRBJ2-7
abundance: -
d_gene: TRBD1
v_gene: TRBV2
CDR3aa: CASSRQGSYEQYF

j_gene: TRBJ1-2
abundance: once
d_gene: TRBD1
v_gene: TRBV18
CDR3aa: CASSPRDGTADGYTF

j_gene: TRBJ1-2
abundance: -
d_gene: -
v_gene: TRBV7-9
CDR3aa: CASSLEWGDHNGYTF

j_gene: TRBJ1-6
abundance: -
d_gene: -
v_gene: TRBV6-6
CDR3aa: CASSYSDSSNSPLHF

j_gene: TRBJ1-4
abundance: -
d_gene: TRBD1
v_gene: TRBV23-1
CDR3aa: CASSQQKKGQGGSF

j_gene: TRBJ2-3
abundance: -
d_gene: -
v_gene: TRBV10-3
CDR3aa: CAISAEQSTDTQYF

j_gene: TRBJ1-4
abundance: -
d_gene: -
v_gene: TRBV5-6
CDR3aa: CASSADQGTSGEKLFF

j_gene: TRBJ2-2
abundance: -
d_gene: TRBD2
v_gene: TRBV28
CDR3aa: CASSLAGVTTGELFF

j_gene: TRBJ1-5
abundance: -
d_gene: -
v_gene: TRBV6-5
CDR3aa: CASSPSTSFTGPQHF

j_gene: TRBJ1-4
abundance: few
d_gene: -
v_gene: TRBV28
CDR3aa: CASSLIGEANEKLFF

j_gene: TRBJ2-7
abundance: -
d_gene: -
v_gene: TRBV7-8
CDR3aa: CASSTNYEQYF

j_gene: TRBJ2-6
abundance: -
d_gene: -
v_gene: TRBV28
CDR3aa: CASSFPRGGTGANVLTF

j_gene: -
abundance: -
d_gene: -
v_gene: TRBV7-9
CDR3aa: CASSAPGQPSYEQYF

j_gene: TRBJ2-7
abundance: -
d_gene: TRBD1
v_gene: TRBV28
CDR3aa: CASSLGTGATYEQYF

j_gene: TRBJ2-2
abundance: -
d_gene: -
v_gene: TRBV6-6
CDR3aa: CASSYRGGPNTGELFF

j_gene: TRBJ2-3
abundance: -
d_gene: -
v_gene: TRBV4-2
CDR3aa: CASSHRYSTDTQYF

j_gene: TRBJ2-3
abundance: -
d_gene: TRBD2
v_gene: TRBV28
CDR3aa: CASSFLAGGPDTQYF

j_gene: TRBJ1-1
abundance: -
d_gene: -
v_gene: TRBV6-1
CDR3aa: CAGQQDWPRGTEAFF

j_gene: TRBJ1-1
abundance: -
d_gene: -
v_gene: TRBV30
CDR3aa: CAWSRTNTEAFF

j_gene: TRBJ2-7
abundance: -
d_gene: -
v_gene: TRBV7-5
CDR3aa: CVRSLGEDRDYEQYF

j_gene: TRBJ1-5
abundance: -
d_gene: TRBD1
v_gene: TRBV2
CDR3aa: CASRDREGNQPQHF

j_gene: TRBJ2-3
abundance: -
d_gene: -
v_gene: TRBV7-6
CDR3aa: CASSVTRDTQYF

j_gene: TRBJ1-5
abundance: -
d_gene: -
v_gene: TRBV5-6
CDR3aa: CASSFAGPSNQPQHF

j_gene: TRBJ2-7
abundance: -
d_gene: TRBD1
v_gene: TRBV5-1
CDR3aa: CASSYGDRDYEQYF

j_gene: TRBJ2-3
abundance: -
d_gene: TRBD1
v_gene: TRBV6-1
CDR3aa: CASSERGDRLGTDTQYF

j_gene: TRBJ2-7
abundance: -
d_gene: -
v_gene: TRBV2
CDR3aa: CASCRYNSYEQYF

j_gene: TRBJ2-5
abundance: -
d_gene: -
v_gene: TRBV6-5
CDR3aa: CASSYLRGRGTQYF

j_gene: TRBJ2-7
abundance: -
d_gene: -
v_gene: TRBV30
CDR3aa: CAWSSPGQSYEQYF

j_gene: TRBJ2-3
abundance: -
d_gene: TRBD2
v_gene: TRBV19
CDR3aa: CASTPRGADTQYF

j_gene: TRBJ2-7
abundance: -
d_gene: TRBD1
v_gene: TRBV28
CDR3aa: CASRIKDRDREQYF

j_gene: TRBJ2-5
abundance: -
d_gene: -
v_gene: TRBV29-1
CDR3aa: CSVTELGETQYF